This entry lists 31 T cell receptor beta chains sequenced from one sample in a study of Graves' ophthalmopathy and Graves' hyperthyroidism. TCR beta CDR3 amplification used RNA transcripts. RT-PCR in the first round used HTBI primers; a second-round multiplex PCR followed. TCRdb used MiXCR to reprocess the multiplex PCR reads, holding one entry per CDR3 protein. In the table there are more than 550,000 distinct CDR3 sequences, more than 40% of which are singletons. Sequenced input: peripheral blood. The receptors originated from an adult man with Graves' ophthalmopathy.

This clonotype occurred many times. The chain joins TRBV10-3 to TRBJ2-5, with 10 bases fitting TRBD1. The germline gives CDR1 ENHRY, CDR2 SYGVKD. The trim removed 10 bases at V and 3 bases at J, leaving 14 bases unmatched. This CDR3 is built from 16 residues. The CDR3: CASSVLSGTGEETQYF. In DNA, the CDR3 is TGTGCCAGCAGCGTCCTCTCCGGGACAGGGGAAGAGACCCAGTACTTC.

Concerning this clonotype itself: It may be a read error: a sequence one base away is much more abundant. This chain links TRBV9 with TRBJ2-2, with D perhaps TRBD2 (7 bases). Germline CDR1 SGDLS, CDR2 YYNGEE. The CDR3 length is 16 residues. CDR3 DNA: TGTGCCAGCAGCGTAGTGCGGGGGCGAGACACCGGGGGGCTGTTTTTT. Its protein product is CASSVVRGRDTGGLFF.

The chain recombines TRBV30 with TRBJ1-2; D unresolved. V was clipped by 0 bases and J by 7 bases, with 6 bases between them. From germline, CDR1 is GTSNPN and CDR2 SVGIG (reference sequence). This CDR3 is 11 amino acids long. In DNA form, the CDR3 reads TGTGCCTGGAGTGTAGGAGGTGGCTACACCTTC. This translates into CAWSVGGGYTF.

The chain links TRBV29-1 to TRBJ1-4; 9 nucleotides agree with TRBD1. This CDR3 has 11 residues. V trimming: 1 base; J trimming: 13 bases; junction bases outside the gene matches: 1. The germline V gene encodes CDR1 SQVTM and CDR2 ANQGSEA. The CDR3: CSVEVDRGLFF. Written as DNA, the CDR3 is TGCAGCGTTGAAGTGGACAGGGGACTGTTTTTT.

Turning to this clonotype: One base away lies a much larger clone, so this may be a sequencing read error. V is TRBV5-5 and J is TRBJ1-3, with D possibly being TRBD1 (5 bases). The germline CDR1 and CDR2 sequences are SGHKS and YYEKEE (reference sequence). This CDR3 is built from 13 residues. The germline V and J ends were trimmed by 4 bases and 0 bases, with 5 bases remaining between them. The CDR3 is CASSTGSGNTIYF. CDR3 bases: TGTGCCAGCAGCACAGGCTCTGGAAACACCATATATTTT. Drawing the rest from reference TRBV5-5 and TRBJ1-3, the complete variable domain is DAGVTQSPTHLIKTRGQQVTLRCSPISGHKSVSWYQQVLGQGPQFIFQYYEKEERGRGNFPDRFSARQFPNYSSELNVNALLLGDSALYLCASSTGSGNTIYFGEGSWLTVV.

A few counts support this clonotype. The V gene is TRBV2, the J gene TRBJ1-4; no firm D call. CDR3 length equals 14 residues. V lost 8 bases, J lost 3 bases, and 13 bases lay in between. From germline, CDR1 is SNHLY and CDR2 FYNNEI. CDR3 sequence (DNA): TGTGCCAGCTCATCGAGCCGATCTAATGAAAAACTGTTTTTT. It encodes CASSSSRSNEKLFF. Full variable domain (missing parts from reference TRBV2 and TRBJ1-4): EPEVTQTPSHQVTQMGQEVILRCVPISNHLYFYWYRQILGQKVEFLVSFYNNEISEKSEIFDDQFSVERPDGSNFTLKIRSTKLEDSAMYFCASSSSRSNEKLFFGSGTQLSVL.

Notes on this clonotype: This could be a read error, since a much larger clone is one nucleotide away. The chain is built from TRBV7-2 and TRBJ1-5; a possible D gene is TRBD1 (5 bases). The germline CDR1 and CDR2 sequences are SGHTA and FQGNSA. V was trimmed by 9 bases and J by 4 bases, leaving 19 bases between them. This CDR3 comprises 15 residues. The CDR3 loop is CARSGGGQTNQPQHF. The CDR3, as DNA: TGTGCCAGAAGCGGGGGAGGTCAGACTAATCAGCCCCAGCATTTT.

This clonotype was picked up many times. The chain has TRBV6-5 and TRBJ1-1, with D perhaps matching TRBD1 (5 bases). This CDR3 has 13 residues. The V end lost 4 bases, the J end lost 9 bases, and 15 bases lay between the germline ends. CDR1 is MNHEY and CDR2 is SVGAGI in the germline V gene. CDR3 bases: TGTGCCAGCAGTTCGCCCCGGGGCCCCCAAGCTTTCTTT. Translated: CASSSPRGPQAFF.

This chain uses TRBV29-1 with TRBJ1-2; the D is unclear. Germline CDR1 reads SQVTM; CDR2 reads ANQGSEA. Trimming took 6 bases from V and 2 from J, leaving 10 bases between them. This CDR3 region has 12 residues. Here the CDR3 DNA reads TGCAGCGTCGGACGGGAAAACTATGGCTACACCTTC. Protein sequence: CSVGRENYGYTF. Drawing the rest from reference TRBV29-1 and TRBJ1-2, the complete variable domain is SAVISQKPSRDICQRGTSLTIQCQVDSQVTMMFWYRQQPGQSLTLIATANQGSEATYESGFVIDKFPISRPNLTFSTLTVSNMSPEDSSIYLCSVGRENYGYTFGSGTRLTVV.

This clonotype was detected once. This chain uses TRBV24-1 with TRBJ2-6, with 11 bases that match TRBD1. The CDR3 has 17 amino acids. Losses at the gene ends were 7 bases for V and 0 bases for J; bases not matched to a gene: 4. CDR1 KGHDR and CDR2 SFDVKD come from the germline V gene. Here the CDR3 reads CATRRTGGISGANVLTF. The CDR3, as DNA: TGTGCCACCAGAAGGACAGGGGGCATCTCTGGGGCCAACGTCCTGACTTTC.

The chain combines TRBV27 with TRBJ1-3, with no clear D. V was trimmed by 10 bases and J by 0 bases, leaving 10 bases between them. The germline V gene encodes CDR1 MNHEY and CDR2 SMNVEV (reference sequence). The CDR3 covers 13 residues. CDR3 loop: CATADGSGNTIYF. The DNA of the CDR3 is TGTGCCACCGCGGACGGCTCTGGAAACACCATATATTTT.

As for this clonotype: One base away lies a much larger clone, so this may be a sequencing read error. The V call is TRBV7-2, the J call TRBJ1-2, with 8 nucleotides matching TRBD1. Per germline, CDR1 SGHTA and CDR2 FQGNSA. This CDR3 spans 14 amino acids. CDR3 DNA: TGTGCCAGCAGCTTAGATCCAGGGGGCTATGGCTGCACCTTC. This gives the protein CASSLDPGGYGCTF.

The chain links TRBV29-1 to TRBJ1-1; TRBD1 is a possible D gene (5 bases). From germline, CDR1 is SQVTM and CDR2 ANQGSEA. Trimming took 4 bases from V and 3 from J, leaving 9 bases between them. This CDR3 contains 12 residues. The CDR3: CSVGTPDTEAFF. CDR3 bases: TGCAGCGTTGGGACACCGGACACTGAAGCTTTCTTT.

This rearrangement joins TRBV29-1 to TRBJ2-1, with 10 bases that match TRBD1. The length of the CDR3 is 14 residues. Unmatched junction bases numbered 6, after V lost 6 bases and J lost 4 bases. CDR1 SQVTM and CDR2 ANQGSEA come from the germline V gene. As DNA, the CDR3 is TGCAGCGTAAACCCGGGACAGGGGTACAATGAGCAGTTCTTC. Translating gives CSVNPGQGYNEQFF.

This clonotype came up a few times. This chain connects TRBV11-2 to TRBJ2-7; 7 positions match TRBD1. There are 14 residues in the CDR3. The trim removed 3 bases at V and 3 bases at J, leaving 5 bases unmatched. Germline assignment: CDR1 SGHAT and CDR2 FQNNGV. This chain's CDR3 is CASSFGTEVYEQYF. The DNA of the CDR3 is TGTGCCAGCAGCTTCGGGACAGAAGTCTACGAGCAGTACTTC. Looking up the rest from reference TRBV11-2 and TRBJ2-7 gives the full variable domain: EAGVAQSPRYKIIEKRQSVAFWCNPISGHATLYWYQQILGQGPKLLIQFQNNGVVDDSQLPKDRFSAERLKGVDSTLKIQPAKLEDSAVYLCASSFGTEVYEQYFGPGTRLTVT.

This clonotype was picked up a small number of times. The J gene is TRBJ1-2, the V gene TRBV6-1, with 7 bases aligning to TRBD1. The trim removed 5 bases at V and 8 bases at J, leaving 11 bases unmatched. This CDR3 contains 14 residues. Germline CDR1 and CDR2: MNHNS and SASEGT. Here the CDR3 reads CASSYGAGGHGYTF. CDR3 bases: TGTGCCAGCAGTTACGGTGCAGGGGGGCACGGCTACACCTTC.

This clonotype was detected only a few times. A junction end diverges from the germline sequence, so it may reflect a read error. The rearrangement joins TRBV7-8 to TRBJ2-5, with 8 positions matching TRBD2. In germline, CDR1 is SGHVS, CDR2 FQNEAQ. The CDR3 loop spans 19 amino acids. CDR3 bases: TGCGCCAGCAGCCAAGATCCCGCTTTAGAAGCGGGGGCCGGGGAGACCCAGTACTTC. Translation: CASSQDPALEAGAGETQYF.

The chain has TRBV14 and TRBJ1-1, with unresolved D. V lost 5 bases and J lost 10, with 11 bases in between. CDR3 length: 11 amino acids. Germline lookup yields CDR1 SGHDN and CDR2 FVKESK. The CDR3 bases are TGTGCCAGCAGCGCCCGTTCGGGAGCTTTCTTT. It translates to CASSARSGAFF.

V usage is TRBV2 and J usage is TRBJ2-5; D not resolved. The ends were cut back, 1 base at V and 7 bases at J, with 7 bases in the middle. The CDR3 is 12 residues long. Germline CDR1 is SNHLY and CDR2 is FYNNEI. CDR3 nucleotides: TGTGCCAGCAGTGAAGTAATAGGGACCCAGTACTTC. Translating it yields CASSEVIGTQYF. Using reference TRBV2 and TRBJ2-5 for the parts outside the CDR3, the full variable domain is EPEVTQTPSHQVTQMGQEVILRCVPISNHLYFYWYRQILGQKVEFLVSFYNNEISEKSEIFDDQFSVERPDGSNFTLKIRSTKLEDSAMYFCASSEVIGTQYFGPGTRLLVL.

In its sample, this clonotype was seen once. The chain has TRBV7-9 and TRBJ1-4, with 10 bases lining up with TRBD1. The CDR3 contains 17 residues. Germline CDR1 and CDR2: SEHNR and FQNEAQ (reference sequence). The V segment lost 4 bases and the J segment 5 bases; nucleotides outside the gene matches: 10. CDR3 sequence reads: CASSSSHRDRGNEKLFF. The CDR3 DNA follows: TGTGCCAGCAGCTCTAGCCACCGGGACAGGGGAAATGAAAAACTGTTTTTT. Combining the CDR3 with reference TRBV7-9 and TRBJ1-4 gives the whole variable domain DTGVSQNPRHKITKRGQNVTFRCDPISEHNRLYWYRQTLGQGPEFLTYFQNEAQLEKSRLLSDRFSAERPKGSFSTLEIQRTEQGDSAMYLCASSSSHRDRGNEKLFFGSGTQLSVL.

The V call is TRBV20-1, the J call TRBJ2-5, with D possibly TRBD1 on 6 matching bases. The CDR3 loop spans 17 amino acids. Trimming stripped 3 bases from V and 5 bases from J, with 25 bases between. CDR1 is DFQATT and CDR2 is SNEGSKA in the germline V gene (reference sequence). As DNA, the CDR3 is TGCAGTGCTAGGGGTCAGGGACACCTTGAGCCCTGGGAGACCCAGTACTTC. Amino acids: CSARGQGHLEPWETQYF.

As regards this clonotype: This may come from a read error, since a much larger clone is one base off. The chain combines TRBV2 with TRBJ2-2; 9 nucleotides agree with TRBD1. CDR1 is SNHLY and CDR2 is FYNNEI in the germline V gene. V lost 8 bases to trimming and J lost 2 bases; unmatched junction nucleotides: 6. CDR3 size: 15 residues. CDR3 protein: CASGGTGSNTGELFF. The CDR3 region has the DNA TGTGCCAGCGGAGGGACAGGGTCCAACACCGGGGAGCTGTTTTTT.

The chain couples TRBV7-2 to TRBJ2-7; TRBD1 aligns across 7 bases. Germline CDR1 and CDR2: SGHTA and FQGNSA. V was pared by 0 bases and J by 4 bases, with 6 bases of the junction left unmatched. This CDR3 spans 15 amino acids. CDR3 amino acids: CASSLAGDRDYEQYF. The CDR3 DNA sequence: TGTGCCAGCAGCTTAGCGGGAGACAGGGATTACGAGCAGTACTTC.

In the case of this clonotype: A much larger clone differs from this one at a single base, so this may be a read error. The CDR3, as DNA: TGTGCCAGCGGCGGCAGCTCCTCTGGAAACACCATATATTTT. Its protein is CASGGSSSGNTIYF. J is TRBJ1-3 and V is TRBV9; D uncertain. Per the germline V gene, CDR1 is SGDLS and CDR2 is YYNGEE. This CDR3 is 14 amino acids long. The V and J ends lost 7 bases and 0 bases respectively, with 11 bases between them.

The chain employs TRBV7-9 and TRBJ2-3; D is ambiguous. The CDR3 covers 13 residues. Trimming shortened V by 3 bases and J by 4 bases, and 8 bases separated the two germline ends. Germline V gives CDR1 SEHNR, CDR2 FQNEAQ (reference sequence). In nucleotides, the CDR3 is TGTGCCAGCAGCTTCAGTGGGGCAGATACGCAGTATTTT. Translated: CASSFSGADTQYF.

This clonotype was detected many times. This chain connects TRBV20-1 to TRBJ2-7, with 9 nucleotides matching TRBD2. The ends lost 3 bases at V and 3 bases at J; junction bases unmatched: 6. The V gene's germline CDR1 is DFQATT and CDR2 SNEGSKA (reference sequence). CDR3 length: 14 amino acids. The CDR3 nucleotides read TGCAGTGCTAGTCCAGCTAGCGGGGTCTACGAGCAGTACTTC. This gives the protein CSASPASGVYEQYF.

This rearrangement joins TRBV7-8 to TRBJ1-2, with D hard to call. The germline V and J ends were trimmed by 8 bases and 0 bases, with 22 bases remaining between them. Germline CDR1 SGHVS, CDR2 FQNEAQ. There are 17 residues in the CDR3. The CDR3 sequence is CASPSYGGSPANYGYTF. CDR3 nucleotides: TGTGCCAGCCCCTCCTATGGTGGGTCACCCGCTAACTATGGCTACACCTTC.

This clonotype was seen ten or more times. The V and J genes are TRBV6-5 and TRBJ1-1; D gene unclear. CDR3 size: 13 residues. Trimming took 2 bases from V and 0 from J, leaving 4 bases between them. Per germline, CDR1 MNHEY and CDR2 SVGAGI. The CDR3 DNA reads TGTGCCAGCAGTTACCGCATGAACACTGAAGCTTTCTTT. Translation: CASSYRMNTEAFF.

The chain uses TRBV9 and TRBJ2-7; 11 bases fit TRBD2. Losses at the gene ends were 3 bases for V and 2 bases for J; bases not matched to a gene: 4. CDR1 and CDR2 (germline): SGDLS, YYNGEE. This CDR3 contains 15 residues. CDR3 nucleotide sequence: TGTGCCAGCAGCGGTGGGACTAGCGGTCCCTACGAGCAGTACTTC. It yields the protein CASSGGTSGPYEQYF.

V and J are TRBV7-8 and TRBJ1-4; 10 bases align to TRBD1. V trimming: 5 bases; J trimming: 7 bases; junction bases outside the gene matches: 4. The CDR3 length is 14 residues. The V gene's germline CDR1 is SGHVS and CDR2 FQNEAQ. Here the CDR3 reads CASSVGDRGEKLFF. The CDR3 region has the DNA TGTGCCAGCAGCGTAGGGGACAGGGGTGAAAAACTGTTTTTT.

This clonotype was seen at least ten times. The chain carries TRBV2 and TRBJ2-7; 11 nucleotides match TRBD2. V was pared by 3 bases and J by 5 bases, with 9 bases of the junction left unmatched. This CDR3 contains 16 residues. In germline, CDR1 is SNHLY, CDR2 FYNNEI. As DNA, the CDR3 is TGTGCCAGCAGTGATCTTAGCGGGAGGGCTGTGGACGAGCAGTACTTC. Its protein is CASSDLSGRAVDEQYF.